Sequencing of this T cell receptor (beta chain) was carried out in a study of T cells after posttransplantation cyclophosphamide. The study, taken as a whole, reports: Donor-recipient repertoire similarity was low at 1-2 months, rising over year one. TRB overlap between skin or GI tissue T cells and blood was limited.

The CDR3 length is 15 residues. Germline V gene sequence: CDR1 SGHVS, CDR2 FNYEAQ. Germline trimming cut 0 bases from V and 3 bases from J; bases unmatched to any gene: 3. Profiling relied on immunoSEQ multiplex PCR, and the TCRdb table lists in-frame clones only, not all of them. The sample includes about 40,000 clones, none of them occurring once. This clone was seen at least ten times. Its matching antigen is unknown. The rearrangement links TRBV7-6 to TRBJ2-7; TRBD1 matches 9 bases. The source is a woman between 45 and 60 years old in good health and a related stem cell transplant donor. Specimen: PBMCs. The CDR3 is CASSLALTGGYEQYF. CDR3 DNA sequence: TGTGCCAGCAGCTTAGCGTTGACAGGGGGCTACGAGCAGTACTTC. The variable domain in full, with the rest retrieved from reference TRBV7-6 and TRBJ2-7, is GAGVSQSPRYKVTKRGQDVALRCDPISGHVSLYWYRQALGQGPEFLTYFNYEAQQDKSGLPNDRFSAERPEGSISTLTIQRTEQRDSAMYRCASSLALTGGYEQYFGPGTRLTVT.